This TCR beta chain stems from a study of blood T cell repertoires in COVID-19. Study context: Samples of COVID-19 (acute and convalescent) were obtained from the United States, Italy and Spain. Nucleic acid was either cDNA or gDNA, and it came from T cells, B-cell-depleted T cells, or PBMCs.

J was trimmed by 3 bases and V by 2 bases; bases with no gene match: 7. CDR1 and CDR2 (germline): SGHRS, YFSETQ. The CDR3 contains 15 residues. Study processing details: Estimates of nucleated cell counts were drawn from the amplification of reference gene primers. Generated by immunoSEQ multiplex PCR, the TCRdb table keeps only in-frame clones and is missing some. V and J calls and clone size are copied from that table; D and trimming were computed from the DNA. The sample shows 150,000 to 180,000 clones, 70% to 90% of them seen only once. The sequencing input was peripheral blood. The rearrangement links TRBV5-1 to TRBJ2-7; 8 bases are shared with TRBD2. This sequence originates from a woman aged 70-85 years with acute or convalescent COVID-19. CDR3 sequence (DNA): TGCGCCAGCAGCTTCGGACGGGGGGGTGGCTACGAGCAGTACTTC. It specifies CASSFGRGGGYEQYF.